The 29 T cell receptor beta chains reported below all come from one sample, sequenced in a study of cytomegalovirus exposure and HLA in healthy donors. The PCR made use of 60 Vbeta and 13 Jbeta primers. Some clones are missing from TCRdb's copy, which holds only in-frame ones; the method was immunoSEQ multiplex PCR. The sample yields more than 110,000 clones, about three quarters seen once. The specimen sequenced was PBMCs. The receptor source for this set is a male donor in good health and CMV-seronegative.

The sample holds one count of this clone. The chain recombines TRBV27 with TRBJ2-6, with 9 positions matching TRBD1. Losses at the gene ends were 1 base for V and 0 bases for J; bases not matched to a gene: 7. The CDR3 extends over 19 amino acids. The germline V gene encodes CDR1 MNHEY and CDR2 SMNVEV (reference sequence). DNA for the CDR3: TGTGCCAGCAGTTTATGGGGGACAGGGAAATCCTCTGGGGCCAACGTCCTGACTTTC. Translation gives CASSLWGTGKSSGANVLTF.

CDR3 amino acids: CASSLGQGETQYF. DNA of the CDR3: TGTGCCAGCAGCTTGGGACAGGGAGAGACCCAGTACTTC. The chain employs TRBV7-3 and TRBJ2-5; 9 positions match TRBD1. J was trimmed by 4 bases and V by 3 bases; bases with no gene match: 0. This CDR3 has 13 residues. Germline-derived CDR1 and CDR2 are SGHTA and FQGTGA. The entire variable domain, with the rest obtained from reference TRBV7-3 and TRBJ2-5, is as follows: GAGVSQTPSNKVTEKGKYVELRCDPISGHTALYWYRQSLGQGPEFLIYFQGTGAADDSGLPNDRFFAVRPEGSVSTLKIQRTERGDSAVYLCASSLGQGETQYFGPGTRLLVL.

Concerning this clone itself: At one end the junction does not follow the germline gene, possibly because of a read error. The rearrangement uses TRBV27 and TRBJ1-1, with 9 nucleotides matching TRBD1. Per the germline V gene, CDR1 is MNHEY and CDR2 is SMNVEV (reference sequence). This CDR3 spans 17 amino acids. The CDR3 protein is CASKVWSGQGGNTEVFF. The CDR3 nucleotides read TGTGCCAGCAAAGTTTGGTCGGGACAGGGAGGAAACACTGAAGTTTTCTTT.

Only a few counts were recorded for this clone. This chain connects TRBV19 to TRBJ2-3; 9 bases map to TRBD1. V lost 7 bases to trimming and J lost 5 bases; unmatched junction nucleotides: 7. The CDR3 sequence is 14 residues long. The germline CDR1 and CDR2 sequences are LNHDA and SQIVND (reference sequence). Here the CDR3 reads CASKDRGGGDTQYF. CDR3 DNA sequence: TGTGCCAGTAAGGACAGGGGAGGAGGAGATACGCAGTATTTT.

The chain uses TRBV5-1 and TRBJ2-2, with D possibly TRBD1 on 5 matching bases. Trimming took 6 bases from V and 7 from J, leaving 10 bases between them. CDR3 length equals 12 residues. Germline V gene sequence: CDR1 SGHRS, CDR2 YFSETQ. CDR3 in DNA: TGCGCCAGCACAGGGTCGGACGGGGAGCTGTTTTTT. It codes for CASTGSDGELFF. The full variable domain, with the rest looked up from reference TRBV5-1 and TRBJ2-2, is KAGVTQTPRYLIKTRGQQVTLSCSPISGHRSVSWYQQTPGQGLQFLFEYFSETQRNKGNFPGRFSGRQFSNSRSEMNVSTLELGDSALYLCASTGSDGELFFGEGSRLTVL.

This clone was detected a few times. J is TRBJ2-7 and V is TRBV15; D might be TRBD1 (7 bases). Trimming removed 1 base from V and 2 bases from J, with 18 bases in between. The CDR3 sequence is 17 residues long. CDR1 and CDR2 from the germline V gene are LNHNV and YYDKDF (reference sequence). The CDR3 DNA reads as TGTGCCACCAGCAGAGGTGGAGGGGGCGGTCTCCCCTACGAGCAGTACTTC. It is translated as CATSRGGGGGLPYEQYF. Full variable domain (missing parts from reference TRBV15 and TRBJ2-7): DAMVIQNPRYQVTQFGKPVTLSCSQTLNHNVMYWYQQKSSQAPKLLFHYYDKDFNNEADTPDNFQSRRPNTSFCFLDIRSPGLGDTAMYLCATSRGGGGGLPYEQYFGPGTRLTVT.

This clone has just a few counts. Mismatch with germline at one junction end may stem from a read error. This chain uses TRBV6-1 with TRBJ2-7; D perhaps matches TRBD1 (6 bases). CDR3 length equals 11 residues. Germline V lookup: CDR1 MNHNS, CDR2 SASEGT. The CDR3 spells CASSVTGTWFF. The CDR3 DNA reads as TGTGCCAGCAGTGTTACCGGGACATGGTTCTTC.

This clone was seen more than once but under ten times. The chain recombines TRBV11-3 with TRBJ2-7; 9 nucleotides align to TRBD2. Trimming cost V 0 bases and J 5 bases; bases outside gene matches: 5. Germline-derived CDR1 and CDR2 are SGHNT and YENEEA. The CDR3 contains 15 residues. As DNA, the CDR3 is TGTGCCAGCAGCTTAGAGGCGGGAGGGACGAACGAGCAGTACTTC. This gives the protein CASSLEAGGTNEQYF.

V is TRBV6-5 and J is TRBJ1-2, with D perhaps matching TRBD1 (6 bases). CDR1 MNHEY and CDR2 SVGAGI come from the germline V gene. This CDR3 is 14 amino acids long. V was pared by 7 bases and J by 8 bases, with 20 bases between. In DNA, the CDR3 is TGTGCCAGCACTCAAACAGGGAGGGTCGACGGCTACACCTTC. It encodes CASTQTGRVDGYTF.

The V gene is TRBV5-1, the J gene TRBJ2-7; D possibly corresponds to TRBD1 (6 bases). The CDR3 has 14 amino acids. V lost 1 base to trimming and J lost 2 bases, with 10 bases between them. From germline, CDR1 is SGHRS and CDR2 YFSETQ. CDR3 protein: CASSLIGTTYEQYF. DNA for the CDR3: TGCGCCAGCAGCTTGATCGGGACAACCTACGAGCAGTACTTC.

The V and J genes are TRBV2 and TRBJ2-5; D is unclear. The V and J ends lost 5 bases and 1 base respectively, with 8 bases between them. CDR1 is SNHLY and CDR2 is FYNNEI in the germline V gene. The CDR3 is 13 amino acids. CDR3 DNA sequence: TGTGCCAGCAGTACGTGGAGCCAAGAGACCCAGTACTTC. Amino acid sequence: CASSTWSQETQYF.

The V and J genes are TRBV28 and TRBJ1-5; D gene ambiguous. V was pared by 2 bases and J by 3 bases, with 11 bases between. The germline gives CDR1 MDHEN, CDR2 SYDVKM. The CDR3 loop spans 15 amino acids. The CDR3 sequence: CASSLKYSYNQPQHF. The CDR3, as DNA: TGTGCCAGCAGTTTAAAGTATAGCTACAATCAGCCCCAGCATTTT.

The chain recombines TRBV6-6 with TRBJ2-2; D not certain. The CDR3 runs to 11 residues. V lost 6 bases and J 10 bases, leaving 9 bases between the germline ends. Germline assignment: CDR1 MNHNY and CDR2 SVGAGI (reference sequence). CDR3 DNA sequence: TGTGCCAGCAGGGGCCTTGAGGAGCTGTTTTTT. It specifies CASRGLEELFF.

The rearrangement uses TRBV29-1 and TRBJ2-5, with D possibly being TRBD1 (5 bases). The CDR3 runs 11 residues. V lost 5 bases to trimming and J lost 6 bases, with 10 bases between them. CDR1 is SQVTM and CDR2 is ANQGSEA in the germline V gene. In nucleotides, the CDR3 is TGCAGCGTTTTAACAGGACAGACCCAGTACTTC. This gives the protein CSVLTGQTQYF.

This clone was counted a few times. The chain uses TRBV11-2 and TRBJ1-4; 8 bases fit TRBD1. V shed 5 bases, J shed 6 bases, and the junction held 11 bases outside the gene matches. CDR1 is SGHAT, CDR2 FQNNGV, per germline. The CDR3 contains 16 residues. For the CDR3, the DNA is TGTGCCAGCAGCCCGCGACTGGACAGGGTCGATGAAAAACTGTTTTTT. Protein product: CASSPRLDRVDEKLFF.

This clone was observed once. The V and J genes are TRBV12-5 and TRBJ1-2; perhaps TRBD1 as D (6 bases). The CDR3 is made up of 14 amino acids. Deletions cut 2 bases from V and 4 bases from J, with 11 bases between. The germline gives CDR1 LGHNT, CDR2 FRNRAP. This chain's CDR3 is CASGLPPDSYGYTF. CDR3 in DNA: TGTGCTAGTGGTTTGCCCCCGGACAGCTATGGCTACACCTTC. The entire variable domain, with the rest obtained from reference TRBV12-5 and TRBJ1-2, is as follows: DARVTQTPRHKVTEMGQEVTMRCQPILGHNTVFWYRQTMMQGLELLAYFRNRAPLDDSGMPKDRFSAEMPDATLATLKIQPSEPRDSAVYFCASGLPPDSYGYTFGSGTRLTVV.

As for this clone: A read error may account for a junction end that differs from germline. The chain has TRBV19 and TRBJ2-5; TRBD2 aligns across 8 bases. The CDR3 is 14 amino acids. In germline, CDR1 is LNHDA, CDR2 SQIVND (reference sequence). CDR3 bases: TGTGCCAATAGTAAGGTCGGGGGGGGAAAGACCCAGTACTTC. Translation gives CANSKVGGGKTQYF.

This clone came up once. CDR3 sequence (DNA): TGTGCCAGCAGCCCAAACTGGCGGGGGGGATTCCCTGAAGCTTTCTTT. Encoded protein: CASSPNWRGGFPEAFF. The chain recombines TRBV13 with TRBJ1-1, with a weak D call TRBD1 (5 bases). V was shortened by 5 bases and J by 6 bases, with 22 bases between the two germline ends. The germline CDR1 and CDR2 sequences are PRHDT and FYEKMQ (reference sequence). The CDR3 is 16 residues long.

V is TRBV19 and J is TRBJ2-1; 10 bases are shared with TRBD2. This CDR3 spans 14 amino acids. V was pared by 3 bases and J by 8 bases, with 4 bases of the junction left unmatched. Germline V gene sequence: CDR1 LNHDA, CDR2 SQIVND (reference sequence). The CDR3 protein is CASSMASGRYEQFF. CDR3 nucleotides: TGTGCCAGTAGTATGGCTAGCGGGAGATATGAGCAGTTCTTC.

The rearrangement uses TRBV7-9 and TRBJ2-1; D uncertain. From germline, CDR1 is SEHNR and CDR2 FQNEAQ (reference sequence). This CDR3 comprises 16 residues. V was shortened by 1 base and J by 0 bases, with 10 bases between the two germline ends. As DNA, the CDR3 is TGTGCCAGCAGCTTAGGAACGGGTAGCTCCTACAATGAGCAGTTCTTC. It translates to CASSLGTGSSYNEQFF.

The chain has TRBV19 and TRBJ1-2, with TRBD1 identical over 10 bases. Germline lookup yields CDR1 LNHDA and CDR2 SQIVND (reference sequence). The trim removed 7 bases at V and 4 bases at J, leaving 9 bases unmatched. This CDR3 has 15 amino acids. CDR3: CASTLPGTGVYGYTF. The CDR3 DNA reads TGTGCCAGTACCCTCCCCGGGACAGGGGTCTATGGCTACACCTTC.

This chain connects TRBV7-9 to TRBJ2-1; D possibly corresponds to TRBD2 (6 bases). The CDR3 is 15 residues long. Trimming removed 6 bases at V and 3 bases at J, with 15 bases between. Germline-derived CDR1 and CDR2 are SEHNR and FQNEAQ (reference sequence). The CDR3 spells CASREWRDFYNEQFF. The CDR3 DNA reads as TGTGCCAGCAGAGAGTGGCGGGATTTCTACAATGAGCAGTTCTTC.

J is TRBJ1-1 and V is TRBV6-5; TRBD1 agrees at 8 bases. CDR3 length equals 15 residues. CDR1 and CDR2 from the germline V gene are MNHEY and SVGAGI. The V segment lost 1 base and the J segment 1 base; nucleotides outside the gene matches: 2. The DNA of the CDR3 is TGTGCCAGCAGTTACTTTCAGGGGGCGAACACTGAAGCTTTCTTT. It translates to CASSYFQGANTEAFF.

The chain is built from TRBV19 and TRBJ1-2; the match to TRBD1 covers 9 bases. V trimming: 3 bases; J trimming: 8 bases; junction bases outside the gene matches: 4. The V gene's germline CDR1 is LNHDA and CDR2 SQIVND (reference sequence). The CDR3 runs to 13 residues. The CDR3 protein is CASSIGTGNGYTF. The DNA for the CDR3 is TGTGCCAGTAGTATCGGGACAGGGAACGGCTACACCTTC.

The chain couples TRBV6-6 to TRBJ1-1, with 7 bases fitting TRBD1. The ends lost 0 bases at V and 1 base at J; junction bases unmatched: 2. The germline CDR1 and CDR2 sequences are MNHNY and SVGAGI (reference sequence). CDR3 length: 15 amino acids. CDR3 region: CASSYSDRTNTEAFF. The CDR3 bases are TGTGCCAGCAGTTACTCGGACAGGACGAACACTGAAGCTTTCTTT.

This chain connects TRBV29-1 to TRBJ2-3; D might be TRBD2 (5 bases). V was clipped by 3 bases and J by 3 bases, with 10 bases between them. The length of the CDR3 is 13 residues. Germline V gene data show CDR1 as SQVTM and CDR2 as ANQGSEA. The chain's CDR3 is CSVDKSGTDTQYF. Here the CDR3 DNA reads TGCAGCGTTGATAAGTCGGGAACAGATACGCAGTATTTT.

The CDR3 nucleotides read TGTGCCAGCAGTAAACGCGGCCAAGAGACCCAGTACTTC. Translated, it gives CASSKRGQETQYF. This chain uses TRBV6-6 with TRBJ2-5; D remains ambiguous. This CDR3 is 13 amino acids long. V was clipped by 5 bases and J by 1 base, with 8 bases between them. The germline gives CDR1 MNHNY, CDR2 SVGAGI (reference sequence).

J is TRBJ2-5 and V is TRBV9; no firm D call. This CDR3 has 11 residues. V lost 4 bases and J lost 2, with 3 bases in between. In germline, CDR1 is SGDLS, CDR2 YYNGEE. The CDR3: CASSTQETQYF. The CDR3 nucleotides read TGTGCCAGCAGCACTCAAGAGACCCAGTACTTC.

This sequence joins TRBV7-9 and TRBJ2-7; 10 nucleotides align to TRBD2. This CDR3 is built from 16 residues. Germline V CDR1 and CDR2: SEHNR, FQNEAQ (reference sequence). The junction had 13 bases not matched to a gene; V was cut back by 4 bases and J by 7 bases. The CDR3 DNA sequence: TGTGCCAGCAGCTCTAGTGGGACTAGCGCAGGGGGAGAGCAGTACTTC. Residues: CASSSSGTSAGGEQYF.